A single sample gave rise to the 14 T cell receptor beta chains below, sequenced in a study of response to subunit inactivated influenza vaccine. TCRdb called the RT-PCR reads again in MiXCR, with one record for every CDR3 protein. The table includes 500,000 to 600,000 distinct CDR3 sequences, approximately 10% detected once. The starting material was PBMCs from blood, obtained on the day of vaccination. The receptors originated from a man between 45 and 60 years old who received an inactivated influenza vaccine.

This clonotype was recorded a few times. V is TRBV4-2 and J is TRBJ2-1; D is uncertain. CDR3 length equals 15 residues. Trimming cost V 1 base and J 6 bases, with 13 bases left between them. Germline CDR1 reads LGHNA; CDR2 reads YNFKEQ. The CDR3 sequence is CASSQVGSPLNEQFF. The DNA of the CDR3 is TGTGCCAGCAGCCAAGTTGGGTCCCCGCTCAATGAGCAGTTCTTC.

The V call is TRBV11-2, the J call TRBJ2-1, with D perhaps matching TRBD1 (6 bases). The germline V gene encodes CDR1 SGHAT and CDR2 FQNNGV. CDR3 size: 16 residues. V was pared by 3 bases and J by 4 bases, with 16 bases between. Here the CDR3 DNA reads TGTGCCAGCAGCTTCCTTACCCGCGGACAGTACAATGAGCAGTTCTTC. Its protein product is CASSFLTRGQYNEQFF. Full variable domain (rest looked up from reference TRBV11-2 and TRBJ2-1): EAGVAQSPRYKIIEKRQSVAFWCNPISGHATLYWYQQILGQGPKLLIQFQNNGVVDDSQLPKDRFSAERLKGVDSTLKIQPAKLEDSAVYLCASSFLTRGQYNEQFFGPGTRLTVL.

This clonotype showed up just a few times. The rearrangement uses TRBV29-1 and TRBJ2-5; no definite D call. The length of the CDR3 is 13 residues. Germline CDR1 and CDR2: SQVTM and ANQGSEA. V was cut by 6 bases and J by 0 bases, with 11 bases left in between. CDR3 DNA: TGCAGCGTGCGTGGCCGGAACCAAGAGACCCAGTACTTC. This gives the protein CSVRGRNQETQYF. The full variable domain, in which reference TRBV29-1 and TRBJ2-5 provide the parts outside the CDR3, is SAVISQKPSRDICQRGTSLTIQCQVDSQVTMMFWYRQQPGQSLTLIATANQGSEATYESGFVIDKFPISRPNLTFSTLTVSNMSPEDSSIYLCSVRGRNQETQYFGPGTRLLVL.

This clonotype was picked up many times. The chain uses TRBV5-1 and TRBJ2-7; 10 bases align to TRBD1. The CDR3 has 16 residues. Losses at the gene ends were 3 bases for V and 6 bases for J; bases not matched to a gene: 12. Germline V CDR1 and CDR2: SGHRS, YFSETQ. CDR3 coding DNA: TGCGCCAGCAGCTGGGGGGGAGACAGGGGGCGTCTCGAGCAGTACTTC. This translates into CASSWGGDRGRLEQYF.

This clonotype has just a few counts. The chain recombines TRBV7-9 with TRBJ2-2; 7 positions agree with TRBD1. V lost 4 bases to trimming and J lost 6 bases; unmatched junction nucleotides: 8. Germline V lookup: CDR1 SEHNR, CDR2 FQNEAQ (reference sequence). The CDR3 runs to 15 residues. The CDR3 protein is CASSSGQALAGELFF. CDR3 DNA sequence: TGTGCCAGCAGCTCAGGACAGGCTCTAGCCGGGGAGCTGTTTTTT.

This clonotype has more than one count but fewer than ten. The chain couples TRBV25-1 to TRBJ1-1; 7 bases agree with TRBD1. The germline CDR1 and CDR2 sequences are MGHDK and SYGVNS. The V segment lost 0 bases and the J segment 4 bases; nucleotides outside the gene matches: 5. The CDR3 has 15 residues. The CDR3 sequence: CASSEYRAGGTEAFF. The CDR3 nucleotides are TGTGCCAGCAGTGAATATCGAGCAGGGGGCACTGAAGCTTTCTTT.

The chain carries TRBV4-3 and TRBJ2-4; D is unresolved. Germline CDR1 is LGHNA and CDR2 is YSLEER. The V end was cut by 0 bases, the J end by 6 bases, with 6 bases between. This CDR3 is built from 13 residues. CDR3 amino acids: CASSQEVGNIQYF. In DNA form, the CDR3 reads TGCGCCAGCAGCCAAGAGGTGGGAAACATTCAGTACTTC.

This clonotype was picked up many times. This chain connects TRBV4-3 to TRBJ2-7; tentative D call: TRBD2 (6 bases). V dropped 0 bases and J dropped 0 bases, with 9 bases sitting between them. The CDR3 has 15 residues. CDR1 LGHNA and CDR2 YSLEER come from the germline V gene. CDR3 bases: TGCGCCAGCAGCCAAGATTTGGGGGGCTCCTACGAGCAGTACTTC. It codes for CASSQDLGGSYEQYF.

This clonotype was found a few times. This chain connects TRBV12-3 or TRBV12-4 to TRBJ1-1; weak D call: TRBD1 (6 bases). V was cut by 4 bases and J by 13 bases, with 19 bases left in between. The length of the CDR3 is 13 residues. CDR3: CASSSQGEGRVFF. CDR3 DNA: TGTGCCAGCAGTTCACAGGGAGAGGGAAGGGTTTTCTTT.

This chain uses TRBV20-1 with TRBJ2-7, with 11 nucleotides matching TRBD2. J lost 4 bases, V lost 6 bases, and 11 bases had no gene match. This CDR3 is 15 amino acids long. CDR1 and CDR2 (germline): DFQATT, SNEGSKA (reference sequence). The CDR3 here is CSAEKPTSGRYEQYF. CDR3 DNA sequence: TGCAGTGCGGAAAAACCTACTAGCGGGAGATACGAGCAGTACTTC.

This clonotype has just a few counts. This rearrangement joins TRBV5-1 to TRBJ2-7, with 7 bases fitting TRBD2. Germline V gene lookup returns CDR1 SGHRS and CDR2 YFSETQ. There are 15 residues in the CDR3. Losses at the gene ends were 0 bases for V and 5 bases for J; bases not matched to a gene: 8. The CDR3 sequence is CASSLVGGGPHEQYF. In DNA form, the CDR3 reads TGCGCCAGCAGCTTGGTTGGCGGGGGTCCCCACGAGCAGTACTTC.

The rearrangement joins TRBV18 to TRBJ2-3, with 7 bases identical to TRBD2. The CDR3 length is 14 residues. The germline CDR1 and CDR2 sequences are KGHSH and LQKENI. With 3 bases clipped from V and 5 bases from J, the junction kept 5 bases outside the gene matches. Here the CDR3 reads CASSPTSAVDTQYF. The CDR3 nucleotides read TGTGCCAGCTCACCTACTAGCGCGGTAGATACGCAGTATTTT.

V and J are TRBV3-1 and TRBJ1-4; 8 bases agree with TRBD1. CDR1 LGHDT and CDR2 YNNKEL come from the germline V gene (reference sequence). V shed 5 bases, J shed 8 bases, and the junction held 13 bases outside the gene matches. CDR3 length: 16 residues. The CDR3 protein is CASSYSNGQGLEKLFF. Here the CDR3 DNA reads TGTGCCAGCAGCTATTCTAACGGACAGGGCCTCGAAAAACTGTTTTTT.

This clonotype has only a few counts. The chain employs TRBV6-1 and TRBJ2-7; TRBD1 matches 11 bases. Germline V gives CDR1 MNHNS, CDR2 SASEGT. The CDR3 runs 14 residues. The trim removed 4 bases at V and 5 bases at J, leaving 4 bases unmatched. The CDR3 DNA sequence: TGTGCCAGCAGTGCCCGGACAGGGGGCGACGAGCAGTACTTC. It translates to CASSARTGGDEQYF.